A selection of T cell receptor beta chains follows, all from one sample in a study of T cells in Graves' hyperthyroidism and ophthalmopathy. TCRdb passed the multiplex PCR reads through MiXCR, listing each CDR3 protein once. Among hundreds of thousands of distinct CDR3 sequences listed, around 15% were seen once. The sample comprised blood. The source of these receptors is a woman in her 30s with Graves' hyperthyroidism. The CDR3 runs from the conserved cysteine through the conserved F or W. Each record gives: V gene, J gene, CDR3 protein.

TRBV7-2	TRBJ2-7	CASSVDRYSYEQYF
TRBV6-5	TRBJ1-1	CASSYPGTSKEAFF
TRBV4-2	TRBJ2-2	CASSQRLAGGPGELFF
TRBV4-2	TRBJ2-2	CASSQTGTSGSSNTGELFF
TRBV19	TRBJ2-3	CASSQLAADSTDTQYF
TRBV10-3	TRBJ2-7	CAIAWGGLNEQYF
TRBV9	TRBJ2-2	CASSWASGIVNTGELFF
TRBV3-1	TRBJ2-7	CASTAALSSYEQYF
TRBV28	TRBJ2-7	CASSFGNEQYF
TRBV28	TRBJ2-7	CASSLPTSGEQYF
TRBV30	TRBJ2-1	CAWSVSRHRDRGLGEQFF
TRBV7-2	TRBJ2-3	CASSLALAGRSTDTQYF
TRBV12-3/TRBV12-4	TRBJ1-1	CASSFTQGQERTEAFF
TRBV7-2	TRBJ2-3	CASSWAGTGGTDTQYF
TRBV29-1	TRBJ2-1	CSVASDRGFNEQFF
TRBV5-1	TRBJ2-1	CASSSQPPVGYNEQFF
TRBV5-1	TRBJ1-1	CASRRARFNNTEAFF